This T cell receptor beta chain was captured in a study of shared clonotypes between healthy human individuals. TCRdb keeps only in-frame clones here, not all; method: immunoSEQ multiplex PCR. The sample holds about 480,000 clones, about 80% seen once. From germline, CDR1 is MRHNA and CDR2 SNTAGT. Trimming took 2 bases from V and 2 from J; bases not matched to a gene: 4. The CDR3 is 16 residues long. The material sequenced was PBMCs. This receptor was obtained from a woman aged 40 to 49 in good health. Some clones in this sample may be carry-over from other donors' samples. This rearrangement joins TRBV6-4 to TRBJ2-3, with 10 bases fitting TRBD2. Here the CDR3 DNA reads TGTGCCAGCAGTGACGAGACTAGCGGGCCCACAGATACGCAGTATTTT. This codes for CASSDETSGPTDTQYF.